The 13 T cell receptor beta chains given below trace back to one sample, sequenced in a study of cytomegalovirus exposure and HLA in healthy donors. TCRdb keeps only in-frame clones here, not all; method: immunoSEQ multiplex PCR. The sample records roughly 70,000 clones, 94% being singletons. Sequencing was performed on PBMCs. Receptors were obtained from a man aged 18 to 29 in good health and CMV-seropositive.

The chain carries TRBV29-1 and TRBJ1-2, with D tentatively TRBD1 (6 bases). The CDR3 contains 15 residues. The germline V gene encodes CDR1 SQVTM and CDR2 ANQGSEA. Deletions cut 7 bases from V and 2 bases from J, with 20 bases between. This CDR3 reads CSAGGTVRGNYGYTF. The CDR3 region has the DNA TGCAGCGCTGGGGGTACAGTCAGGGGCAACTATGGCTACACCTTC.

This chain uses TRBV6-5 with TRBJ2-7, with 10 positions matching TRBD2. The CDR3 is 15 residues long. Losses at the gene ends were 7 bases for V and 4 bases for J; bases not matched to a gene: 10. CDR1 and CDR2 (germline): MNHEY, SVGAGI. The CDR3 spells CASTPGSGRGYEQYF. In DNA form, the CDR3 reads TGTGCCAGCACCCCTGGAAGCGGGAGGGGTTACGAGCAGTACTTC.

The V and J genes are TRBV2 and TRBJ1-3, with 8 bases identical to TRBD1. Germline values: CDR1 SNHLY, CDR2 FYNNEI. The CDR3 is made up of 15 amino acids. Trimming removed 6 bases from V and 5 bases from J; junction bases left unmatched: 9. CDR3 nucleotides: TGTGCCAGCAGCTTTGACAGGGGAAACAGAAACACCATATATTTT. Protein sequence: CASSFDRGNRNTIYF.

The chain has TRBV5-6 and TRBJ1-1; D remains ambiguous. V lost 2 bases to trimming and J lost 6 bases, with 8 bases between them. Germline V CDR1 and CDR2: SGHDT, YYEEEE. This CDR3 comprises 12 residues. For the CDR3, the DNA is TGTGCCAGCAGCTTTTTGACATCTGAAGCTTTCTTT. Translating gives CASSFLTSEAFF.

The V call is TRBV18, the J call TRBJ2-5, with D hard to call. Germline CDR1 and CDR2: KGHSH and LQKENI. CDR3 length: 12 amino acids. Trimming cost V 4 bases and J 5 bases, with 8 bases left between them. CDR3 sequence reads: CASSRLGETQYF. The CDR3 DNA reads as TGTGCCAGCTCACGACTCGGGGAGACCCAGTACTTC.

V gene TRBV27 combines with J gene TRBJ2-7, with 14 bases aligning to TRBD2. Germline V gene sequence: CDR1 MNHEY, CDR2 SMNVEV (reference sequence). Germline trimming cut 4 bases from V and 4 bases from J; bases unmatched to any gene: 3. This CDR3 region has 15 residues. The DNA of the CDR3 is TGTGCCAGCAGTTCCAGACTAGCGGGAGGGTACGAGCAGTACTTC. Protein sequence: CASSSRLAGGYEQYF.

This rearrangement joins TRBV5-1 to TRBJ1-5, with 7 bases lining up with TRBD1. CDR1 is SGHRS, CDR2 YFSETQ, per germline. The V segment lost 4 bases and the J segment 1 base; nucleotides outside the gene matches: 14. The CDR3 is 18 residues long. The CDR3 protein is CASSPRPSQGGSNQPQHF. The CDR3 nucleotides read TGCGCCAGCAGCCCACGCCCATCGCAGGGGGGCAGCAATCAGCCCCAGCATTTT.

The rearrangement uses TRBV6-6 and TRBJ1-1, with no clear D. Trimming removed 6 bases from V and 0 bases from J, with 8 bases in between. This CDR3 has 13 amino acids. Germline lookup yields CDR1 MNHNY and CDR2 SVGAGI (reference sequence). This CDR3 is CASRQTLNTEAFF. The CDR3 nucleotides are TGTGCCAGCAGACAGACATTGAACACTGAAGCTTTCTTT.

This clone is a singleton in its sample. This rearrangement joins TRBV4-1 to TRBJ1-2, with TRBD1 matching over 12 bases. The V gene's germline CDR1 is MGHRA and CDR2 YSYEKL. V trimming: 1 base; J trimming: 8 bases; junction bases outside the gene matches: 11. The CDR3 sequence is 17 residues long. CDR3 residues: CASSQGAWDRGLLGYTF. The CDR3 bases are TGCGCCAGCAGCCAAGGGGCTTGGGACAGGGGGCTTTTAGGCTACACCTTC.

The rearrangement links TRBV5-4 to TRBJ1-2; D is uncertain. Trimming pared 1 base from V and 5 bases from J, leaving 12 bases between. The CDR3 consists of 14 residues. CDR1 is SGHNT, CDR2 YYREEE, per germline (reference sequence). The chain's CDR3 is CASSLSEGLYGYTF. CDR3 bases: TGTGCCAGCAGCTTGAGCGAGGGCCTTTATGGCTACACCTTC.

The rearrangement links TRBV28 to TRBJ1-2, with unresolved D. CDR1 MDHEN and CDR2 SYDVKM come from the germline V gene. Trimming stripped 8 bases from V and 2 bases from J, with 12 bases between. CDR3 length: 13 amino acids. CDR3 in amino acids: CASRDSLNYGYTF. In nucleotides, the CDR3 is TGTGCCAGCCGAGACTCATTAAACTATGGCTACACCTTC.

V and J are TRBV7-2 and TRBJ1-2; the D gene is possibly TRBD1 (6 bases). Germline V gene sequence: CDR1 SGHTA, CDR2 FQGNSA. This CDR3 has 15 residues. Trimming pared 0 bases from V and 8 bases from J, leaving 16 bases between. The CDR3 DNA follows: TGTGCCAGCAGCTTAGCAGGTGGCAGGGGTGGGGGCTACACCTTC. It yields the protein CASSLAGGRGGGYTF.

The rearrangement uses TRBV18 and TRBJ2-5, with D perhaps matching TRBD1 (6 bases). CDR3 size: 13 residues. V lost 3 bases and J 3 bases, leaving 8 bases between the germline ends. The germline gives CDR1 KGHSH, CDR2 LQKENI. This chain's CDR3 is CASSPAGEETQYF. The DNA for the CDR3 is TGTGCCAGCTCACCGGCAGGGGAAGAGACCCAGTACTTC.